This T cell receptor (beta chain) originates from a study of shared clonotypes between healthy human individuals. Whole-study context: Each donor contributed plates that comprised three CD4 naive, three CD4 memory, two CD8 naive and one CD8 memory.

The CDR3 is 13 residues long. Looked up from germline, CDR1 is MNHEY and CDR2 is SMNVEV (reference sequence). V was pared by 5 bases and J by 8 bases, with 15 bases between. Splitting the CD4+ cells yielded a CD45RA+ naive subset and a CD45RA-negative memory subset. Using immunoSEQ multiplex PCR, the repertoire was profiled, and TCRdb retains in-frame clones only, with some absent. The sample shows around 990,000 clones, approximately 77% of them seen only once. General study points: The study sampled only blood, and tissue repertoires likely differ. Memory subsets had estimated richness that was generally smaller than that of naive subsets.

Notes on this clone: Its specificity is unknown.

J is TRBJ1-2 and V is TRBV27; tentatively, D is TRBD1 (6 bases). This sequence originates from a man younger than 30 in good health. Some clones in this sample may be carry-over from other donors' samples. The material sequenced was memory CD4+ T cells from PBMCs. Subset reported: CD45RA-negative fraction. CDR3 sequence reads: CASSLSGARGYTF. CDR3 nucleotides: TGTGCCAGCAGTCTTTCGGGGGCTCGGGGCTACACCTTC.